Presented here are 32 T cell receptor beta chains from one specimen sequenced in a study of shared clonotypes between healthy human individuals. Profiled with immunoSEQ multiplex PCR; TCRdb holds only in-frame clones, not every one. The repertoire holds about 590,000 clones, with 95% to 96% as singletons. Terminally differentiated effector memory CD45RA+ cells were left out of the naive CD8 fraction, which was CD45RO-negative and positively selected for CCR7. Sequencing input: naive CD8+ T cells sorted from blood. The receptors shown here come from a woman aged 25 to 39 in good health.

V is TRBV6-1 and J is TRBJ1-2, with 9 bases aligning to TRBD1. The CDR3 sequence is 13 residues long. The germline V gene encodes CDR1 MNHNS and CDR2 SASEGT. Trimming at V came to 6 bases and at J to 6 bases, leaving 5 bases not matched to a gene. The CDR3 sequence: CASSLDRGHGYTF. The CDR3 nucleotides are TGTGCCAGCAGCCTGGACAGGGGCCATGGCTACACCTTC.

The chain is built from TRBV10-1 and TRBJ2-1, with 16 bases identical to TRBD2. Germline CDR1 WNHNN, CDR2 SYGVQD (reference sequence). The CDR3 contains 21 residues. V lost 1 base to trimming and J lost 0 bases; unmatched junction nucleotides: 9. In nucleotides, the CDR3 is TGCGCCAGCAGTGAGTTTGTCCCGGGACTAGCGGGAGGGACCTCCTACAATGAGCAGTTCTTC. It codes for CASSEFVPGLAGGTSYNEQFF.

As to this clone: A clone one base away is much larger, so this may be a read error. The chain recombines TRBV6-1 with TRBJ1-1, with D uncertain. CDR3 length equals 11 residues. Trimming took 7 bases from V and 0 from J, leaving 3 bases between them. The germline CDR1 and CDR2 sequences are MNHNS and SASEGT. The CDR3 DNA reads TGTGCCAGCACCTTGAACACTGAAGCTTTCTTT. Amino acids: CASTLNTEAFF.

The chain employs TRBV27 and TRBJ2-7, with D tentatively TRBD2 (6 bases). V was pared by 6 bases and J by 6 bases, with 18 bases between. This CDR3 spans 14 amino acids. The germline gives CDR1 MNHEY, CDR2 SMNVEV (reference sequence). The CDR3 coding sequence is TGTGCCAGCAGCCCCGGCGGGGACCCCTTCGAGCAGTACTTC. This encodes CASSPGGDPFEQYF.

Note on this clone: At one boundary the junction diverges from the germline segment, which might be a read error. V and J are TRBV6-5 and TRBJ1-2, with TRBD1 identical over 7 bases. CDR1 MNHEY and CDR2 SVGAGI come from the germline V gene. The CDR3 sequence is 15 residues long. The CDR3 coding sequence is TGTGCCAGCAGTGACTCCCGGGACAGACCCTTTGGCTACACCTTC. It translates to CASSDSRDRPFGYTF.

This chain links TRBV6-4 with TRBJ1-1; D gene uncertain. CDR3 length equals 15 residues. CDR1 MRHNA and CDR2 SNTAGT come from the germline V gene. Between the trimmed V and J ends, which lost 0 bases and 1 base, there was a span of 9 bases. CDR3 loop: CASSDSGGTNTEAFF. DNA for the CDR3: TGTGCCAGCAGTGACTCCGGCGGAACGAACACTGAAGCTTTCTTT.

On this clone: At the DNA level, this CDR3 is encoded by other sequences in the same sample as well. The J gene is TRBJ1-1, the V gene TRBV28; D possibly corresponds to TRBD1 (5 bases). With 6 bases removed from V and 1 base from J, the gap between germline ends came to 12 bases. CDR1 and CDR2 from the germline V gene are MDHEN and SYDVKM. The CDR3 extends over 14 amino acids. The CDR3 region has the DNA TGTGCCAGCAGCCTATGGGGGGGGAACACTGAAGCTTTCTTT. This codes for CASSLWGGNTEAFF.

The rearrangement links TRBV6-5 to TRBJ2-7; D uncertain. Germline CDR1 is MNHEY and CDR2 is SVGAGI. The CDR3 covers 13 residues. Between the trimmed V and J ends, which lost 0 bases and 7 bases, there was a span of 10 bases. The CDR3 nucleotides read TGTGCCAGCAGTTACTCAATGGGGATGGAGCAGTACTTC. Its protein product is CASSYSMGMEQYF.

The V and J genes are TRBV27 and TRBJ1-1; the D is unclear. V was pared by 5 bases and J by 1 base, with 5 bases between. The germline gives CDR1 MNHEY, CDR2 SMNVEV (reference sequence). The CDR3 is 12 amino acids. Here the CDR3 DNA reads TGTGCCAGCAGTGAAGGGAACACTGAAGCTTTCTTT. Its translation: CASSEGNTEAFF.

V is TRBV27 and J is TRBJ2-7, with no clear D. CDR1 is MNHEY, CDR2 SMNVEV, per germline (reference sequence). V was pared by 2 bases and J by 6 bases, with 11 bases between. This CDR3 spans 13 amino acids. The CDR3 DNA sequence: TGTGCCAGCAGTTTAGGGCCTTTGGGCGAGCAGTACTTC. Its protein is CASSLGPLGEQYF.

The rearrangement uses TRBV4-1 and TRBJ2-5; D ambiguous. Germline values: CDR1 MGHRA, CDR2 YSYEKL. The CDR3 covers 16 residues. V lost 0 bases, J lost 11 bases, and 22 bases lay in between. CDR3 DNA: TGCGCCAGCAGCCAAGATCTCATGGACCGAGCTCTGGGGCAGTACTTC. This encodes CASSQDLMDRALGQYF.

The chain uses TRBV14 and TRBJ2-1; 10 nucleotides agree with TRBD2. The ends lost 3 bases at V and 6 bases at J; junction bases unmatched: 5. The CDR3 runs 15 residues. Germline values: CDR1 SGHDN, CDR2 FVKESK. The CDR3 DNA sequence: TGTGCCAGCAGCCAGGTAGCGGGAGGAAGCAATGAGCAGTTCTTC. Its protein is CASSQVAGGSNEQFF.

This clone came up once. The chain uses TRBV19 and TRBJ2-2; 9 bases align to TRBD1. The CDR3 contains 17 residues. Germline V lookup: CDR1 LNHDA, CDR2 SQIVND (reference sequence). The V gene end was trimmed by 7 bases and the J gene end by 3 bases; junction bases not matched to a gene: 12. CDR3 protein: CASKTLEGQGYTGELFF. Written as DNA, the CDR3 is TGTGCCAGTAAAACCCTAGAGGGACAGGGCTACACCGGGGAGCTGTTTTTT.

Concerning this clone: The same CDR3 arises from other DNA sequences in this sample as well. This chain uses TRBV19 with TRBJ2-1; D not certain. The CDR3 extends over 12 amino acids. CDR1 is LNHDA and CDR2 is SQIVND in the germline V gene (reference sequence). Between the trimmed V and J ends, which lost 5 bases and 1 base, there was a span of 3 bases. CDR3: CASSLSYNEQFF. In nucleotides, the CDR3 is TGTGCCAGTAGTCTGTCCTACAATGAGCAGTTCTTC.

The CDR3 reads CASSVWDSAGYNEQFF. The CDR3 bases are TGCGCCAGCAGTGTCTGGGACTCAGCTGGATACAATGAGCAGTTCTTC. The V call is TRBV10-2, the J call TRBJ2-1; TRBD2 is a possible D gene (6 bases). V lost 4 bases to trimming and J lost 4 bases, with 17 bases between them. The CDR3 is made up of 16 amino acids. Looked up from germline, CDR1 is WSHSY and CDR2 is SAAADI.

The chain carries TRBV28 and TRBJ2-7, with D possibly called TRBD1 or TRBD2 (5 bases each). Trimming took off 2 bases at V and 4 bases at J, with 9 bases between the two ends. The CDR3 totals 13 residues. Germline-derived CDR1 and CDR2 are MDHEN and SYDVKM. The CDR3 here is CASSLVREYEQYF. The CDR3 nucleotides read TGTGCCAGCAGTTTAGTCAGGGAGTACGAGCAGTACTTC.

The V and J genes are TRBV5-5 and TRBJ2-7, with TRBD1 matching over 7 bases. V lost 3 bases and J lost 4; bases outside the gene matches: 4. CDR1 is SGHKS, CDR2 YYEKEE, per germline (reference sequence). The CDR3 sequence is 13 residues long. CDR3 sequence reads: CASSYLQGYEQYF. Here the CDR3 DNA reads TGTGCCAGCAGCTACCTACAGGGGTACGAGCAGTACTTC.

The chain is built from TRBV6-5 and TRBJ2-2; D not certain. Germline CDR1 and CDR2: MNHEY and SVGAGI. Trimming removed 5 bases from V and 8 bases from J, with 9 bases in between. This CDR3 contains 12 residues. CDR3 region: CASSPPGGELFF. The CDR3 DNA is TGTGCCAGCAGTCCGCCCGGTGGGGAGCTGTTTTTT.

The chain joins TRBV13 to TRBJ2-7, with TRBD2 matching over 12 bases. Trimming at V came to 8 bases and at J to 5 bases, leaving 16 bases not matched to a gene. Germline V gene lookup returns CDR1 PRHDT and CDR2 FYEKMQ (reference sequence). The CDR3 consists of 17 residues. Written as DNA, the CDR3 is TGTGCCAGCGGCCTGACTGAGGCTAGCGGGAGGGGCCACGAGCAGTACTTC. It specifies CASGLTEASGRGHEQYF.

The CDR3 DNA reads TGTGCCAGCAGCGTAGGTCGGCAGGGGGATAACTATGGCTACACCTTC. This encodes CASSVGRQGDNYGYTF. This chain links TRBV9 with TRBJ1-2; 7 bases match TRBD1. The CDR3 length is 16 residues. After removal of 0 bases from V and 1 base from J, the junction contained 6 bases not matched to a gene. Germline V gives CDR1 SGDLS, CDR2 YYNGEE.

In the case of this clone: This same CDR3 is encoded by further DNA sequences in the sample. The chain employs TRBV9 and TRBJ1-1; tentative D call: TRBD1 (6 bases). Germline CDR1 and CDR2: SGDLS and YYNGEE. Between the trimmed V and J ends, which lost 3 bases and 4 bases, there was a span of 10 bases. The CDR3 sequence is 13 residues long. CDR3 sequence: CASSAGVGTEAFF. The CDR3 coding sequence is TGTGCCAGCAGCGCAGGGGTAGGCACTGAAGCTTTCTTT.

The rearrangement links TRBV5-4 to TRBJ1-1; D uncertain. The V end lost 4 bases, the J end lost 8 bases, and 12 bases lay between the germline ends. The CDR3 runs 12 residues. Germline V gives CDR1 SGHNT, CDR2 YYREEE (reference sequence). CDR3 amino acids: CASSVISEEAFF. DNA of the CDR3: TGTGCCAGCAGCGTAATTTCGGAGGAAGCTTTCTTT.

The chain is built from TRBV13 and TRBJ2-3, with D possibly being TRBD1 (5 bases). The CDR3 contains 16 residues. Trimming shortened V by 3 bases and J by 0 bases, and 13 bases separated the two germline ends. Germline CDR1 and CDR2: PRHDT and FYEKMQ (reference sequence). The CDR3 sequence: CASSLEQVGSTDTQYF. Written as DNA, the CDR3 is TGTGCCAGCAGCTTGGAACAGGTCGGAAGCACAGATACGCAGTATTTT.

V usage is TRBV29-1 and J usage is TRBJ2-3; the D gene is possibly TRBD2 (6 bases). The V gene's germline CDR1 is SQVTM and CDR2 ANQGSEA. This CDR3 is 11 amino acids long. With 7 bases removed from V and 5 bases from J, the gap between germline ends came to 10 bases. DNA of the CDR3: TGCAGCGGACTAGTTGTAGATACGCAGTATTTT. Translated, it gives CSGLVVDTQYF.

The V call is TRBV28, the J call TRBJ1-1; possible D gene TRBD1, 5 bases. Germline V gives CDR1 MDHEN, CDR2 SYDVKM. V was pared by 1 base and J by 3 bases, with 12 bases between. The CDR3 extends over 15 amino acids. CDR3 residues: CASSLLAGRYTEAFF. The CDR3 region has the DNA TGTGCCAGCAGTTTATTGGCGGGGCGGTACACTGAAGCTTTCTTT.

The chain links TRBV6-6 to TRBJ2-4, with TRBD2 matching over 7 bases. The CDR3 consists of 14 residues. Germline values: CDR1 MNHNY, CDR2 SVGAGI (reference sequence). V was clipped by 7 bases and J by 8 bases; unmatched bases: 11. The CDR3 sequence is CASTLSDAGDIQYF. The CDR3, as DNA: TGTGCCAGCACCCTCAGTGACGCGGGGGACATTCAGTACTTC.

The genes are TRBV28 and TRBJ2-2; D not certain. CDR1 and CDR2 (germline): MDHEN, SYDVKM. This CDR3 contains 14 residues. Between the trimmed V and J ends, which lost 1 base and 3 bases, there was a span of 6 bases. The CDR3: CASSLLPDTGELFF. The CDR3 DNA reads TGTGCCAGCAGTTTATTGCCAGACACCGGGGAGCTGTTTTTT.

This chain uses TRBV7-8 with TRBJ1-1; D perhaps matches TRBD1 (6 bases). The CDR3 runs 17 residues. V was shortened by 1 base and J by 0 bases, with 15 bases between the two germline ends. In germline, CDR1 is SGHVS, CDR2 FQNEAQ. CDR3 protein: CASSLETGLNMNTEAFF. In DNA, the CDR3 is TGTGCCAGCAGCTTAGAGACAGGTCTTAATATGAACACTGAAGCTTTCTTT.

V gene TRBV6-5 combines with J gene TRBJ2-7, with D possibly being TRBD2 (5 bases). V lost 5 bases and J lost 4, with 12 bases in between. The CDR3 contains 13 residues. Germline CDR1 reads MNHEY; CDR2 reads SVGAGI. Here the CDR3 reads CASSVGITYEQYF. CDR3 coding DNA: TGTGCCAGCAGTGTCGGGATTACGTACGAGCAGTACTTC.

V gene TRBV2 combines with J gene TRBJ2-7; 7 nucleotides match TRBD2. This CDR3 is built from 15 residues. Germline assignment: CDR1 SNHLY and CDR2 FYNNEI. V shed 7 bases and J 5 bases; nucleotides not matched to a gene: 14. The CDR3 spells CASNSFVGGPDEQYF. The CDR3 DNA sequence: TGTGCCAGCAACTCTTTTGTGGGAGGGCCAGACGAGCAGTACTTC.

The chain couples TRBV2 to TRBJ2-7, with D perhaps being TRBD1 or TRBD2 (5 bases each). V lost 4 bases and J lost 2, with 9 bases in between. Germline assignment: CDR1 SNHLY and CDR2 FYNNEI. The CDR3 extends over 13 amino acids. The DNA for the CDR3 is TGTGCCAGCAGTGTGGGGGTAACCTACGAGCAGTACTTC. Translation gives CASSVGVTYEQYF.

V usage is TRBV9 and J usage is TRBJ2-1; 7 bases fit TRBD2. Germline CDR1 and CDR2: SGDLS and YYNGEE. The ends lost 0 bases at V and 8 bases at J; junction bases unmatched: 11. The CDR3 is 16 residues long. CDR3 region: CASSVEAGVKADEQFF. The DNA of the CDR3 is TGTGCCAGCAGCGTAGAGGCGGGAGTTAAGGCAGATGAGCAGTTCTTC.